This TCR beta chain was profiled in a study of Graves' ophthalmopathy and Graves' hyperthyroidism. This clonotype was detected many times. Its antigen is unknown. After removal of 7 bases from V and 0 bases from J, the junction contained 15 bases not matched to a gene. The CDR3 is 18 amino acids. Germline V gene data show CDR1 as MDHEN and CDR2 as SYDVKM. Findings and limits, study-wide: The model reached 55% to 71% sensitivity and about 72% specificity for predicting ophthalmopathy progression.

TCR beta CDR3 regions were amplified from RNA transcripts. HTBI-primed first-round RT-PCR preceded second-round multiplex PCR. One entry per CDR3 protein, called by TCRdb with MiXCR from the multiplex PCR reads. The sample lists about 400,000 distinct CDR3 sequences, 15% to 20% occurring once. This rearrangement joins TRBV28 to TRBJ1-5, with TRBD1 matching over 7 bases. Sequenced input: peripheral blood. The TCR sequence derives from a young woman with Graves' ophthalmopathy. The CDR3 is CASIFSLLGTVSNQPQHF. The CDR3 nucleotides read TGTGCCAGCATTTTCTCTCTTCTCGGGACAGTTAGCAATCAGCCCCAGCATTTT.